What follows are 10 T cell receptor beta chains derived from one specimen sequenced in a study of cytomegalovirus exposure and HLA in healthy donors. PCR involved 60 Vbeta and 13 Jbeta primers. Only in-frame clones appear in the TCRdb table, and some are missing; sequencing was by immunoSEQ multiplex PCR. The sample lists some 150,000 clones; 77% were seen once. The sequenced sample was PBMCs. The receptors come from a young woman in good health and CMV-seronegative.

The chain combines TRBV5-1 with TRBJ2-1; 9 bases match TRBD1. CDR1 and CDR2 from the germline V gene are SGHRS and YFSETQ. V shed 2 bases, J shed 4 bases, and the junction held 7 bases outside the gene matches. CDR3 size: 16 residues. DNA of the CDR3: TGCGCCAGCAGCTTAAATTCCGGGACAGGGTACAATGAGCAGTTCTTC. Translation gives CASSLNSGTGYNEQFF.

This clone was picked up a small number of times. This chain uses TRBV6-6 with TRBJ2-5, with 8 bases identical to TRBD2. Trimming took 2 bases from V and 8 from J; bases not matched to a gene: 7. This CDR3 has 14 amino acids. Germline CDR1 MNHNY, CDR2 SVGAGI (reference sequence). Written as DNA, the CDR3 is TGTGCCAGCAGTTACATTCGGGGGGGAGAAACCCAGTACTTC. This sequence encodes CASSYIRGGETQYF.

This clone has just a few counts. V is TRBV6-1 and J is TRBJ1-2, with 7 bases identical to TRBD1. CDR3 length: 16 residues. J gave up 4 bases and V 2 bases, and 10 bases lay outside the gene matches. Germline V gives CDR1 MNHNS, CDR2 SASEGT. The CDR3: CASSERTGQRIYGYTF. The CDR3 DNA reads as TGTGCCAGCAGTGAAAGGACGGGACAGAGGATCTATGGCTACACCTTC.

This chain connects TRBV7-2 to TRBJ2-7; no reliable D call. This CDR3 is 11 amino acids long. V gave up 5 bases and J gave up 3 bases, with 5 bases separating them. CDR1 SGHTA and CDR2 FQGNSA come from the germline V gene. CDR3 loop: CASSVYYEQYF. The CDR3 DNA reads TGTGCCAGCAGCGTTTACTACGAGCAGTACTTC.

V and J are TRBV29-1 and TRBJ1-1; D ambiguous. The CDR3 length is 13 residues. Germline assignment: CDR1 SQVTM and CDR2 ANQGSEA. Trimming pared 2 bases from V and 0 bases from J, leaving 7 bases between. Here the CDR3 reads CSVEKNLNTEAFF. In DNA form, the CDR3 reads TGCAGCGTTGAAAAGAACTTGAACACTGAAGCTTTCTTT.

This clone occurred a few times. The CDR3 here is CASKLREGVFPYNEQFF. The CDR3 bases are TGTGCCAGTAAACTTAGGGAGGGAGTCTTCCCCTACAATGAGCAGTTCTTC. The V gene is TRBV19, the J gene TRBJ2-1; 7 bases match TRBD2. Trimming at V came to 7 bases and at J to 2 bases, leaving 14 bases not matched to a gene. This CDR3 is 17 amino acids long. Germline V lookup: CDR1 LNHDA, CDR2 SQIVND (reference sequence).

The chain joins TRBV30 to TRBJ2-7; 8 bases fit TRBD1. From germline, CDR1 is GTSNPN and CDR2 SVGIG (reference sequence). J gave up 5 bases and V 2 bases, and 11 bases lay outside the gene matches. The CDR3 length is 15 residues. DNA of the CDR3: TGTGCCTGGAGTATTTTGGCAGGGGGCTTGAACGAGCAGTACTTC. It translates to CAWSILAGGLNEQYF.

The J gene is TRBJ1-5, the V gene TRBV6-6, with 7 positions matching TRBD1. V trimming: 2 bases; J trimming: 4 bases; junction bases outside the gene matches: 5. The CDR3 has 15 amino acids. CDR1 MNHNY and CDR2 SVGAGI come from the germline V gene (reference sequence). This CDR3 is CASSYGGGGNQPQHF. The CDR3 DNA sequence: TGTGCCAGCAGTTACGGAGGGGGCGGGAATCAGCCCCAGCATTTT.

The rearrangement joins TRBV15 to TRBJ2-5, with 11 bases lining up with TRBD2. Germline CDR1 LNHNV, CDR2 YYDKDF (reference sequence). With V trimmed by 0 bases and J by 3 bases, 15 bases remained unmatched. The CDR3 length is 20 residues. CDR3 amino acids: CATSRDYKRWGTSGEETQYF. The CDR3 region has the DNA TGTGCCACCAGCAGAGATTATAAGAGGTGGGGGACTAGCGGCGAAGAGACCCAGTACTTC.

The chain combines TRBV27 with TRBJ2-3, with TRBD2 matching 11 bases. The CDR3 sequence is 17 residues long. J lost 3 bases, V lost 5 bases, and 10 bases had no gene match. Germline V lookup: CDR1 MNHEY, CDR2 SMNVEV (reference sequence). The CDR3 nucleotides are TGTGCCAGCAGTCTACGACTAGCGGGGATTCTGACAGATACGCAGTATTTT. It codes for CASSLRLAGILTDTQYF.